This T cell receptor (beta chain) comes out of a study of shared clonotypes between healthy human individuals (dated by TCRdb to the early 2020s). Study-level background: Three men and a couple of women, aged 18 to 49 years, made up the cohort. To increase sequencing depth and limit assay-specific biases, TCR repertoire library preparation and sequencing were carried out by different laboratories using diverse techniques. The study deeply sequenced blood TCR repertoires of five healthy adults to estimate repertoire size and the extent of clonotype sharing between individuals. Each donor's leukapheresis produced roughly between roughly 0.85 and 10 billion PBMCs. Study-wide conclusions, independent of this receptor: Because the study included a small number of donors, the genetic and exposure-history diversity represented was limited. Pairwise subsampling led to the expectation that sequencing depth would affect the degree of clonotype sharing among donors. Sampling was restricted to blood, and TCR repertoires in tissue are likely to differ from TCR repertoires in blood.

For this clone: Its recognized antigen is unknown. No quality values exist for individual bases; no much larger clone is one base distant.

From the cysteine up to the phenylalanine, the CDR3 has a length of 17 residues. The sequence is cut down to CDR3 DNA, 51 bases in frame from base 1. The germline V gene encodes CDR1 WNHNN and CDR2 SYGVQD (reference sequence). Trimming removed 8 bases from V and 0 bases from J; the gene matches leave 13 bases unexplained. The donors were healthy, HIV-negative adults who had no recently reported acute infections or vaccinations. Only Caucasian adults living in Nashville, Tennessee, USA were represented among the donors. For unsorted samples, 96 million or so PBMCs were counted, and genomic DNA was extracted using the QIAamp DNA Blood Mini kit. Blood was collected by leukapheresis, and PBMCs were isolated by Ficoll-Histopaque density gradient centrifugation and then cryopreserved in liquid nitrogen vapor phase. TCR CDR3 regions were amplified from genomic DNA by multiplex PCR using the deep immunoSEQ assay. Genomic DNA extracted from each cell subset was distributed evenly over all wells of several immunoSEQ 96-well plates, and each plate served as one replicate. Each replicate PCR for unsorted PBMC received around 330 ng genomic DNA, equal to 25,000 to 30,000 T cell genomes. Ten immunoSEQ deep assay plates were used to sequence the unsorted PBMC genomic DNA. Purified libraries were quantified with a Qubit 3.0 fluorometer, sized on a Bioanalyzer 2100, and re-quantified with the KAPA Library Quantification kit. Every immunoSEQ 96-well plate was sequenced on a dedicated single-read 150-cycle Illumina NextSeq 550 flow cell. As for the authors' bioinformatics: Because the immunoSEQ output included only junctional sequences and no quality scores, the filtering could not be the same as the filtering used for full-length reads. To assign V/J genes and CDR3, sequences were annotated using PyIR, a Python wrapper for IgBLAST v1.9, with IMGT germline references. Reads were removed for weak V/J assignments (E-value above 1e-6), missing CDR3, stop codons, out-of-frame junctions, or ambiguous translated residues. V3J clonotypes were defined as sequences sharing an identical inferred V gene, J gene, and CDR3 amino acid sequence. Percentage overlap between repertoires was computed as shared unique clonotypes divided by the size of the smaller repertoire. Three approaches were used to assess repertoire richness: RTK rarefaction, the Chao1 estimator, and Recon v2.1 estimates of unobserved clonotypes. TCRdb's version of the immuneACCESS table is confined to in-frame rearrangements and falls short of the full clone set. An unresolved V gene accounts for under half of the shortfall where checked; the remainder is of unknown origin. V, J and clone size were drawn from that table, and D and trimming were deduced from the DNA. The sample table records some 490,000 clones; more than 75% of these occur just once. The ten top clones hold around 12% of the sample.

The TCR sequence derives from a woman between 40 and 55 years old in good health. Some clones in this sample may be carry-over from other donors' samples. Sample: PBMCs. The rearranged segments are TRBV10-1 and TRBJ2-3, and 8 bases in between align with TRBD2. The DNA sequence follows: TGCGCCAGCGAACCAGCAGCGGGGGCTGGTAGCACAGATACGCAGTATTTT. It encodes CASEPAAGAGSTDTQYF.